Below, 30 T cell receptor beta chains from the same sample are listed, as sequenced in a study of cytomegalovirus exposure and HLA in healthy donors. PCR employed 60 Vbeta and 13 Jbeta primers. Generated by immunoSEQ multiplex PCR, the TCRdb table keeps only in-frame clones and is missing some. The sample lists around 220,000 clones, over 65% occurring once. The sample taken for sequencing was PBMCs. The origin of the receptors is a man aged 35 to 55 in good health and CMV-seronegative.

The chain is built from TRBV5-8 and TRBJ1-5; 9 bases align to TRBD1. The CDR3 loop spans 13 amino acids. Germline V gene sequence: CDR1 SGHTS, CDR2 YDEGEE. Trimming took 4 bases from V and 8 from J; bases not matched to a gene: 4. CDR3: CASSRTGVKPQHF. The DNA of the CDR3 is TGTGCCAGCAGCAGGACAGGGGTCAAGCCCCAGCATTTT.

This clone was observed a handful of times. The J gene is TRBJ2-7, the V gene TRBV6-6; no clear D gene. V was pared by 4 bases and J by 0 bases, with 10 bases between. Germline loops: CDR1 MNHNY, CDR2 SVGAGI (reference sequence). The CDR3 has 14 amino acids. This CDR3 is CASSSPRDSYEQYF. The CDR3 coding sequence is TGTGCCAGCAGTTCTCCTCGCGACTCCTACGAGCAGTACTTC.

The rearrangement links TRBV18 to TRBJ1-2; 9 bases align to TRBD1. There are 17 residues in the CDR3. V lost 4 bases and J lost 3; bases outside the gene matches: 12. CDR1 is KGHSH, CDR2 LQKENI, per germline. CDR3: CASSRTPTGGRDYGYTF. For the CDR3, the DNA is TGTGCCAGCTCACGAACCCCGACAGGGGGAAGAGACTATGGCTACACCTTC.

CDR3 sequence reads: CASSPGRDARYEQYF. CDR3 in DNA: TGTGCCAGCTCCCCTGGGAGGGACGCTAGATACGAGCAGTACTTC. The chain has TRBV18 and TRBJ2-7; 7 nucleotides align to TRBD2. Germline CDR1 reads KGHSH; CDR2 reads LQKENI. V lost 6 bases and J lost 4; bases outside the gene matches: 12. The CDR3 sequence is 15 residues long.

The chain combines TRBV15 with TRBJ2-5, with D maybe TRBD1 (5 bases). V was shortened by 0 bases and J by 4 bases, with 9 bases between the two germline ends. Germline V lookup: CDR1 LNHNV, CDR2 YYDKDF (reference sequence). The CDR3 runs 14 residues. CDR3 in amino acids: CATSRDQGLETQYF. Here the CDR3 DNA reads TGTGCCACCAGCAGAGATCAGGGTTTAGAGACCCAGTACTTC.

V is TRBV30 and J is TRBJ2-3; 7 nucleotides agree with TRBD2. This CDR3 has 14 residues. Germline V gene sequence: CDR1 GTSNPN, CDR2 SVGIG (reference sequence). The V gene end was trimmed by 1 base and the J gene end by 3 bases; junction bases not matched to a gene: 4. CDR3 in amino acids: CAWSDPGGTDTQYF. The CDR3 DNA reads as TGTGCCTGGAGTGACCCCGGGGGGACAGATACGCAGTATTTT. The entire variable domain, with the rest obtained from reference TRBV30 and TRBJ2-3, is as follows: SQTIHQWPATLVQPVGSPLSLECTVEGTSNPNLYWYRQAAGRGLQLLFYSVGIGQISSEVPQNLSASRPQDRQFILSSKKLLLSDSGFYLCAWSDPGGTDTQYFGPGTRLTVL.

To note about this clone: Other DNA sequences of this sample code for an identical CDR3. The chain combines TRBV9 with TRBJ2-3; D gene ambiguous. V gave up 0 bases and J gave up 3 bases, with 5 bases separating them. CDR1 is SGDLS, CDR2 YYNGEE, per germline. This CDR3 region has 13 residues. The CDR3 spells CASSVGGTDTQYF. CDR3 coding DNA: TGTGCCAGCAGCGTAGGCGGTACAGATACGCAGTATTTT.

The chain uses TRBV19 and TRBJ1-5; 10 positions agree with TRBD1. The CDR3 runs 16 residues. V lost 8 bases to trimming and J lost 2 bases; unmatched junction nucleotides: 9. Germline V gene lookup returns CDR1 LNHDA and CDR2 SQIVND (reference sequence). The CDR3 nucleotides are TGTGCCAGTTGGGCGCGGGACAGGGGCGGCAATCAGCCCCAGCATTTT. Protein product: CASWARDRGGNQPQHF.

The chain employs TRBV7-9 and TRBJ2-5; 8 bases fit TRBD1. The germline V gene has CDR1 SEHNR and CDR2 FQNEAQ (reference sequence). The J segment lost 6 bases and the V segment lost 1 base, leaving 7 bases of the junction unmatched. The CDR3 has 15 residues. CDR3: CASSLVGNRGKTQYF. CDR3 bases: TGTGCCAGCAGCTTAGTAGGTAACAGGGGGAAGACCCAGTACTTC.

This chain joins TRBV13 and TRBJ2-5; TRBD2 matches 10 bases. The DNA end favors TRBJ2-7, so the J call may be wrong. Germline assignment: CDR1 PRHDT and CDR2 FYEKMQ (reference sequence). The CDR3 runs to 14 residues. The chain's CDR3 is CASKPAGGTYEQYF. In nucleotides, the CDR3 is TGTGCCAGCAAGCCAGCGGGGGGGACCTACGAGCAGTACTTC.

This clone was detected only a few times. The rearrangement uses TRBV5-4 and TRBJ1-2; D is unresolved. CDR1 and CDR2 from the germline V gene are SGHNT and YYREEE (reference sequence). With 1 base removed from V and 0 bases from J, the gap between germline ends came to 7 bases. This CDR3 contains 14 residues. CDR3 DNA: TGTGCCAGCAGCTTGAGCAGGACTAACTATGGCTACACCTTC. Amino acids: CASSLSRTNYGYTF.

This clone was counted a few times. The V and J genes are TRBV27 and TRBJ2-3; 7 positions agree with TRBD2. V shed 4 bases, J shed 6 bases, and the junction held 13 bases outside the gene matches. The germline V gene encodes CDR1 MNHEY and CDR2 SMNVEV (reference sequence). The CDR3 is made up of 16 amino acids. For the CDR3, the DNA is TGTGCCAGCAGTTCGATCAACTGGGAGGGCGGGGATACGCAGTATTTT. It specifies CASSSINWEGGDTQYF.

V gene TRBV28 combines with J gene TRBJ2-3, with TRBD1 as a possible D gene (6 bases). V was pared by 5 bases and J by 0 bases, with 15 bases between. From germline, CDR1 is MDHEN and CDR2 SYDVKM. This CDR3 is built from 16 residues. Here the CDR3 DNA reads TGTGCCAGCAGTCTCGCCGGGACAACTAGCACAGATACGCAGTATTTT. As protein: CASSLAGTTSTDTQYF.

This chain connects TRBV10-3 to TRBJ1-3; TRBD1 might be the D (6 bases). Trimming removed 11 bases from V and 0 bases from J, with 14 bases in between. The CDR3 runs to 14 residues. The V gene's germline CDR1 is ENHRY and CDR2 SYGVKD. The CDR3 spells CASTTGSSGNTIYF. CDR3 nucleotides: TGTGCCTCGACAACAGGGTCCTCTGGAAACACCATATATTTT.

This chain uses TRBV5-1 with TRBJ2-1, with 8 bases matching TRBD1. There are 14 residues in the CDR3. Germline CDR1 and CDR2: SGHRS and YFSETQ. V dropped 4 bases and J dropped 7; count of bases not matched to a gene: 7. Written as DNA, the CDR3 is TGCGCCAGCAGCCCACGGACAGGGAGGAATGAGCAGTTCTTC. Protein: CASSPRTGRNEQFF.

This clone was recorded a few times. This chain joins TRBV18 and TRBJ2-2; D remains unclear. Trimming removed 1 base at V and 1 base at J, with 4 bases between. The germline V gene encodes CDR1 KGHSH and CDR2 LQKENI. The CDR3 extends over 14 amino acids. CDR3 coding DNA: TGTGCCAGCTCACCACAGCGGAACACCGGGGAGCTGTTTTTT. Translated, it gives CASSPQRNTGELFF.

The V and J genes are TRBV9 and TRBJ2-1; a possible D gene is TRBD1 (6 bases). CDR1 is SGDLS, CDR2 YYNGEE, per germline. The V and J ends lost 0 bases and 10 bases respectively, with 11 bases between them. The CDR3 covers 13 residues. This CDR3 is CASSVAGGWEQFF. CDR3 DNA sequence: TGTGCCAGCAGCGTAGCTGGGGGCTGGGAGCAGTTCTTC.

The rearrangement joins TRBV15 to TRBJ1-2, with TRBD1 as a possible D gene (5 bases). This CDR3 is 14 amino acids long. In germline, CDR1 is LNHNV, CDR2 YYDKDF (reference sequence). V lost 1 base, J lost 8 bases, and 14 bases lay in between. The CDR3 region has the DNA TGTGCCACCAGCAGAGGCGGAGCAGGGTACGGCTACACCTTC. It encodes CATSRGGAGYGYTF.

The gene calls are TRBV20-1 and TRBJ1-1; D remains ambiguous. Germline-derived CDR1 and CDR2 are DFQATT and SNEGSKA (reference sequence). The CDR3 runs 11 residues. CDR3 region: CSAIEFTEAFF. CDR3 nucleotides: TGCAGCGCAATAGAATTCACTGAAGCTTTCTTT.

The rearrangement links TRBV6-5 to TRBJ1-1, with TRBD1 matching over 9 bases. The CDR3 has 14 amino acids. V shed 2 bases and J 6 bases; nucleotides not matched to a gene: 4. The germline CDR1 and CDR2 sequences are MNHEY and SVGAGI. The chain's CDR3 is CASSYGTGIAEAFF. The CDR3 coding sequence is TGTGCCAGCAGTTACGGGACAGGGATCGCTGAAGCTTTCTTT.

The chain is built from TRBV25-1 and TRBJ2-3; 14 bases align to TRBD2. Losses at the gene ends were 10 bases for V and 2 bases for J; bases not matched to a gene: 11. Germline V CDR1 and CDR2: MGHDK, SYGVNS. The CDR3 sequence is 17 residues long. CDR3 loop: CATAPGLAGAPTDTQYF. The CDR3 DNA reads as TGTGCCACCGCCCCGGGACTAGCGGGGGCCCCCACAGATACGCAGTATTTT.

This CDR3 reads CASSPPLRTGDTQYF. DNA of the CDR3: TGTGCCAGCTCACCACCTCTCCGAACCGGAGATACGCAGTATTTT. J is TRBJ2-3 and V is TRBV18; D call uncertain. Per the germline V gene, CDR1 is KGHSH and CDR2 is LQKENI. CDR3 size: 15 residues. V lost 0 bases and J 5 bases, leaving 12 bases between the germline ends.

V is TRBV7-9 and J is TRBJ2-1; perhaps TRBD2 as D (6 bases). CDR1 is SEHNR, CDR2 FQNEAQ, per germline (reference sequence). Trimming pared 5 bases from V and 6 bases from J, leaving 8 bases between. The CDR3 has 12 residues. The CDR3 region is CASSRGSNEQFF. The CDR3 DNA follows: TGTGCCAGCAGCCGGGGGAGCAATGAGCAGTTCTTC.

Note on this clone: One end of the junction does not line up with germline, which may come from a read error. This rearrangement joins TRBV19 to TRBJ2-2; a weak D match, TRBD2 (6 bases). Germline loops: CDR1 LNHDA, CDR2 SQIVND (reference sequence). The CDR3 consists of 17 residues. CDR3 sequence (DNA): TGTGCCAGTAGTCCACGGGACGGTGTTCACCCCACCGGGGGGCTGTTTTTT. It yields the protein CASSPRDGVHPTGGLFF.

The chain couples TRBV19 to TRBJ1-1; D gene unclear. CDR3 length equals 15 residues. The germline V and J ends were trimmed by 7 bases and 0 bases, with 15 bases remaining between them. Per germline, CDR1 LNHDA and CDR2 SQIVND (reference sequence). CDR3 protein: CASTSVARMNTEAFF. In DNA, the CDR3 is TGTGCCAGTACCTCGGTGGCCAGGATGAACACTGAAGCTTTCTTT.

As DNA, the CDR3 is TGCGCCAGCAGCCTCACAGGGGGCTTGGAAAAACTGTTTTTT. Amino acids: CASSLTGGLEKLFF. This chain joins TRBV4-3 and TRBJ1-4, with 9 bases identical to TRBD1. Looked up from germline, CDR1 is LGHNA and CDR2 is YSLEER. CDR3 length: 14 amino acids. V dropped 4 bases and J dropped 8; count of bases not matched to a gene: 5.

The chain has TRBV5-1 and TRBJ2-5; 7 bases line up with TRBD1. After removal of 4 bases from V and 5 bases from J, the junction contained 11 bases not matched to a gene. The germline gives CDR1 SGHRS, CDR2 YFSETQ. The CDR3 covers 15 residues. CDR3 protein: CASSPDRRVSETQYF. The CDR3 DNA is TGCGCCAGCAGCCCGGACAGGCGGGTCTCGGAGACCCAGTACTTC.

As regards this clone: Sequence at one end of the junction differs from germline and may be a read error. The rearrangement links TRBV30 to TRBJ1-2; D not certain. The germline CDR1 and CDR2 sequences are GTSNPN and SVGIG (reference sequence). The CDR3 sequence is 10 residues long. CDR3 sequence (DNA): TGTGCCTGGAGAAACTATGGCTGCACCTTC. Protein product: CAWRNYGCTF.

V usage is TRBV30 and J usage is TRBJ2-7; TRBD2 agrees at 8 bases. CDR1 is GTSNPN and CDR2 is SVGIG in the germline V gene (reference sequence). The CDR3 is 14 amino acids. V shed 3 bases and J 3 bases; nucleotides not matched to a gene: 7. The CDR3 region has the DNA TGTGCCTGGAGAAAAGGCGGGAGGTTCTACGAGCAGTACTTC. Translating gives CAWRKGGRFYEQYF.

The rearrangement uses TRBV4-1 and TRBJ2-2, with TRBD2 matching over 8 bases. The CDR3 covers 17 residues. Germline CDR1 MGHRA, CDR2 YSYEKL. The J segment lost 6 bases and the V segment lost 4 bases, leaving 13 bases of the junction unmatched. CDR3 loop: CASSPYEGSGGAGELFF. CDR3 nucleotide sequence: TGCGCCAGCAGCCCCTACGAAGGGTCGGGGGGGGCCGGGGAGCTGTTTTTT.